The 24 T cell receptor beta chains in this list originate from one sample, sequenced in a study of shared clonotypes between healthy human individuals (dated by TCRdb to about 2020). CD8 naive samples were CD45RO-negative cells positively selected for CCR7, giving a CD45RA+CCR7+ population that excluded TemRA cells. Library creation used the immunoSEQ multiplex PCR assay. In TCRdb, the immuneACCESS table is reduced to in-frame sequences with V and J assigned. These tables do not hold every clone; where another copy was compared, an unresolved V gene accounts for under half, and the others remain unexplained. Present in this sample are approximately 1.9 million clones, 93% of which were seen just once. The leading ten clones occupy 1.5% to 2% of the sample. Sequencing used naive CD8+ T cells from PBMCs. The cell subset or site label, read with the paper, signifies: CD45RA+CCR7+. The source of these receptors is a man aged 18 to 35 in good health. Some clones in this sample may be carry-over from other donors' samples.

The chain's CDR3 is CASYSPGQGISNYGYTF. CDR3 in DNA: TGTGCCAGCTACTCCCCGGGACAGGGGATTTCAAACTATGGCTACACCTTC. The chain employs TRBV2 and TRBJ1-2; 10 positions agree with TRBD1. The CDR3 covers 17 residues. Per the germline V gene, CDR1 is SNHLY and CDR2 is FYNNEI. The V segment lost 8 bases and the J segment 2 bases; nucleotides outside the gene matches: 14. The full variable domain, in which reference TRBV2 and TRBJ1-2 provide the parts outside the CDR3, is EPEVTQTPSHQVTQMGQEVILRCVPISNHLYFYWYRQILGQKVEFLVSFYNNEISEKSEIFDDQFSVERPDGSNFTLKIRSTKLEDSAMYFCASYSPGQGISNYGYTFGSGTRLTVV.

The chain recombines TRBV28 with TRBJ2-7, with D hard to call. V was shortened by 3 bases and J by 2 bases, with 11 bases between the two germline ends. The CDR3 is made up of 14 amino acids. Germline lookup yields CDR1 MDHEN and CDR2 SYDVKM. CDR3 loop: CASSFLGLAYEQYF. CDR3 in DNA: TGTGCCAGCAGTTTTCTAGGGTTAGCCTACGAGCAGTACTTC. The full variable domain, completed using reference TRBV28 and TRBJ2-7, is DVKVTQSSRYLVKRTGEKVFLECVQDMDHENMFWYRQDPGLGLRLIYFSYDVKMKEKGDIPEGYSVSREKKERFSLILESASTNQTSMYLCASSFLGLAYEQYFGPGTRLTVT.

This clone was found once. The CDR3 here is CASSPGEETQYF. The CDR3, as DNA: TGTGCCAGCAGCCCTGGTGAAGAGACCCAGTACTTC. The chain joins TRBV7-6 to TRBJ2-5, with D unresolved. The V gene's germline CDR1 is SGHVS and CDR2 FNYEAQ. The V and J ends lost 5 bases and 3 bases respectively, with 7 bases between them. CDR3 length: 12 residues.

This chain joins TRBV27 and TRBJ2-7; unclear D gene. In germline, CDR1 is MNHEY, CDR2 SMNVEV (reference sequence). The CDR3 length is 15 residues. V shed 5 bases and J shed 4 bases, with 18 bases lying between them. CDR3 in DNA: TGTGCCAGCAGTCCCTCGGACGGGCCTGGTTACGAGCAGTACTTC. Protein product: CASSPSDGPGYEQYF.

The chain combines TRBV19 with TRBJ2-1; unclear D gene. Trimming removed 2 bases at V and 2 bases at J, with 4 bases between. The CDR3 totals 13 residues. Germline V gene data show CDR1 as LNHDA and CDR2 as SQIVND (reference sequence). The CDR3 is CASSITPYNEQFF. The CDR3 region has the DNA TGTGCCAGTAGTATAACTCCCTACAATGAGCAGTTCTTC.

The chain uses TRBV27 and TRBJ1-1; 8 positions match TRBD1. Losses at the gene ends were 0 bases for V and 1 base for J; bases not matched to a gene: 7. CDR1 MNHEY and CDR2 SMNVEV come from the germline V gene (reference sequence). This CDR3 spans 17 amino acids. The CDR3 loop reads CASSLSGTGGRNTEAFF. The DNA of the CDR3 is TGTGCCAGCAGTTTATCCGGGACAGGCGGTAGGAACACTGAAGCTTTCTTT.

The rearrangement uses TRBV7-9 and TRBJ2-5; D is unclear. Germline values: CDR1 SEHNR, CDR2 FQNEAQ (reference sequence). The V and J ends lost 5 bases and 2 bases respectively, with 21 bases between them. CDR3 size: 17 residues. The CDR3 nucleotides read TGTGCCAGCAGCCCAAAACCCGGTTCGCCACCACAAGAGACCCAGTACTTC. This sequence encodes CASSPKPGSPPQETQYF.

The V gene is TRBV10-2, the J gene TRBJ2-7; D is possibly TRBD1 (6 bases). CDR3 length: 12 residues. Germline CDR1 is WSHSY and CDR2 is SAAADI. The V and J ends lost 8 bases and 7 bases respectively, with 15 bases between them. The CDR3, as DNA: TGCGCCAGCCAAGGGGGAACGGGTGAGCAGTACTTC. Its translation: CASQGGTGEQYF.

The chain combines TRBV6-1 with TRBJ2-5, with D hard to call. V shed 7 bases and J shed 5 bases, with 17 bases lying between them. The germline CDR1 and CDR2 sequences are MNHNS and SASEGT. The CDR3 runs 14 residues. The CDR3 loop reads CASIEVSPRETQYF. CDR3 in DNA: TGTGCCAGCATTGAGGTCTCCCCGCGGGAGACCCAGTACTTC.

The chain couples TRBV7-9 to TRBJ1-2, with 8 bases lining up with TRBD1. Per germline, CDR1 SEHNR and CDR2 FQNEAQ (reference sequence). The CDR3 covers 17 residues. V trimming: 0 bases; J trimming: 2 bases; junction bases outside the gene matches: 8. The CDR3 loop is CASSLALLGQANYGYTF. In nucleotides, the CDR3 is TGTGCCAGCAGCTTAGCGCTTTTGGGACAGGCCAACTATGGCTACACCTTC.

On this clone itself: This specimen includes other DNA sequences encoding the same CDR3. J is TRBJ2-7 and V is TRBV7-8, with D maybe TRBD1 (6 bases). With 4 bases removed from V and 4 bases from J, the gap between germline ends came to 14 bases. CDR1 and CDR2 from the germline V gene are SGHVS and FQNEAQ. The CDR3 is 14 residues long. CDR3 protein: CASSSTGLPYEQYF. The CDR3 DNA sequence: TGTGCCAGCAGCTCGACAGGTTTGCCTTACGAGCAGTACTTC.

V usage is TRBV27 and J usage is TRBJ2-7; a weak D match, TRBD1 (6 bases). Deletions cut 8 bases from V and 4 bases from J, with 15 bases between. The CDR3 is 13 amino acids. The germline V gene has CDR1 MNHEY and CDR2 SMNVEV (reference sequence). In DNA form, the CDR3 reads TGTGCCAGCGGGTCAGGGGTAGGATACGAGCAGTACTTC. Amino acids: CASGSGVGYEQYF.

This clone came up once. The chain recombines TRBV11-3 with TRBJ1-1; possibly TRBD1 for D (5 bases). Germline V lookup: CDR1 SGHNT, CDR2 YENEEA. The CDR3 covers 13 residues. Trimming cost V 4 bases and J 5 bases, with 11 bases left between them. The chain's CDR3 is CASSSGRRTEAFF. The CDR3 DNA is TGTGCCAGCAGCTCGGGGCGGCGTACTGAAGCTTTCTTT.

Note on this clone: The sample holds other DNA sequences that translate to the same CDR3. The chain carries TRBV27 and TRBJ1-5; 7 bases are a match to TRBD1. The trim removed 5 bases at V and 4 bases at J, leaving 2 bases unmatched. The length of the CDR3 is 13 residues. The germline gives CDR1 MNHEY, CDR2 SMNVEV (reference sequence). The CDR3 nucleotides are TGTGCCAGCAGTCGACAGGGTAATCAGCCCCAGCATTTT. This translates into CASSRQGNQPQHF.

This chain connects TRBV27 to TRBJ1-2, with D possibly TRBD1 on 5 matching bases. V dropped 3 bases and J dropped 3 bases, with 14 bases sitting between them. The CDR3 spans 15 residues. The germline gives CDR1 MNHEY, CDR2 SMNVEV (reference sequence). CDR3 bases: TGTGCCAGCAGTTTGGGTACGGGGGGACACTATGGCTACACCTTC. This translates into CASSLGTGGHYGYTF.

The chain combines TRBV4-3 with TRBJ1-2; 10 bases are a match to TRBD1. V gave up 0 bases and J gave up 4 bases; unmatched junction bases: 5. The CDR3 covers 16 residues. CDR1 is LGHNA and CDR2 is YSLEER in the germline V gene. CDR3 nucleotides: TGCGCCAGCAGCCAAGACCTTAGGACAGGGGGCTATGGCTACACCTTC. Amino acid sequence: CASSQDLRTGGYGYTF.

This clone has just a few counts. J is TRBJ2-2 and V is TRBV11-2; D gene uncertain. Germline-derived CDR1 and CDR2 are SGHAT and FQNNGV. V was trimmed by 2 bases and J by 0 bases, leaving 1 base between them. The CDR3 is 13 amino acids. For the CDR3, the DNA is TGTGCCAGCAGCTTAACGAACACCGGGGAGCTGTTTTTT. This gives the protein CASSLTNTGELFF.

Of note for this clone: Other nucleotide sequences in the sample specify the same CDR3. The CDR3: CASSPGLAGVYEQYF. The CDR3 region has the DNA TGTGCCAGCAGTCCGGGACTAGCGGGAGTATACGAGCAGTACTTC. This rearrangement joins TRBV27 to TRBJ2-7; 14 nucleotides match TRBD2. The CDR3 runs 15 residues. The J segment lost 4 bases and the V segment lost 5 bases, leaving 4 bases of the junction unmatched. Germline values: CDR1 MNHEY, CDR2 SMNVEV (reference sequence).

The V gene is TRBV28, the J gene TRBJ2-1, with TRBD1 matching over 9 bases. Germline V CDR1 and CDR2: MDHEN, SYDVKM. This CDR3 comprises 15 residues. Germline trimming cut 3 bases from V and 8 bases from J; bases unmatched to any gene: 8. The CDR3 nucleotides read TGTGCCAGCAGTTTCGGGGGACAGGGTTTCGATGAGCAGTTCTTC. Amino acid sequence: CASSFGGQGFDEQFF.

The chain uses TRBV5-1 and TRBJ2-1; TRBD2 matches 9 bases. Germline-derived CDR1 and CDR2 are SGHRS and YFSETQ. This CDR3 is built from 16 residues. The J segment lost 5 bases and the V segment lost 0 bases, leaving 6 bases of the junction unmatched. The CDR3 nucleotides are TGCGCCAGCAGCTTGGGAGCGGGAGGCTTTCACAATGAGCAGTTCTTC. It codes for CASSLGAGGFHNEQFF.

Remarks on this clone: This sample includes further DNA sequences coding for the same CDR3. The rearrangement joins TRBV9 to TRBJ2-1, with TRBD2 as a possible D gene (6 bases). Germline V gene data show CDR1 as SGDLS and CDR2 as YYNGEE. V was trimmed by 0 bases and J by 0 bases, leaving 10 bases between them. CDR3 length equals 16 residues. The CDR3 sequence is CASSVDGGGSYNEQFF. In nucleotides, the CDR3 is TGTGCCAGCAGCGTAGACGGGGGAGGCTCCTACAATGAGCAGTTCTTC.

The chain's CDR3 is CATSRDRARGTEAFF. In DNA, the CDR3 is TGTGCCACCAGCAGAGATAGGGCAAGAGGCACTGAAGCTTTCTTT. The chain recombines TRBV15 with TRBJ1-1; unclear D gene. V was trimmed by 0 bases and J by 4 bases, leaving 12 bases between them. The germline CDR1 and CDR2 sequences are LNHNV and YYDKDF (reference sequence). The CDR3 has 15 amino acids.

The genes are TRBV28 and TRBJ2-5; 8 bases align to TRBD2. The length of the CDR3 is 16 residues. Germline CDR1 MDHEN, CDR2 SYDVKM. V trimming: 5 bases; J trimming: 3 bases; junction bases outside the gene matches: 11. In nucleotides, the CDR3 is TGTGCCAGCAGTACCCTAGCGGGTTCAAGGAAAGAGACCCAGTACTTC. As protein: CASSTLAGSRKETQYF.

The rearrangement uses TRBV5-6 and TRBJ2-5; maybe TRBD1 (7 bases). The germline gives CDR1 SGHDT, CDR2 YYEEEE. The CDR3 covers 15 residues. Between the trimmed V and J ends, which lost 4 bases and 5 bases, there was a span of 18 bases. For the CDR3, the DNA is TGTGCCAGCAGCCTGACCCCGACAGGGAGGGAGACCCAGTACTTC. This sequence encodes CASSLTPTGRETQYF.